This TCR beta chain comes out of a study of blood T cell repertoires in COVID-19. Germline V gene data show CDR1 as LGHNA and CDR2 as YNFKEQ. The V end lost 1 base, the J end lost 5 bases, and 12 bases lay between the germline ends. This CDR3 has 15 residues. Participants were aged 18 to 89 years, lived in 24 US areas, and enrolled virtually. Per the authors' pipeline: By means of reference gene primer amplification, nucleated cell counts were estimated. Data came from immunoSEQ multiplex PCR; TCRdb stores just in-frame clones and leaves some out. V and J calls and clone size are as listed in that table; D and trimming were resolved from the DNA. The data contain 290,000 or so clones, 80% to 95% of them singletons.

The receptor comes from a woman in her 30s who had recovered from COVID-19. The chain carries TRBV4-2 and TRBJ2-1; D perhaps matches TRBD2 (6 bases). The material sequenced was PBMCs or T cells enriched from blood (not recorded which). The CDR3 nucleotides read TGTGCCAGCAGCCAAGGGGGGACTCTAAACAATGAGCAGTTCTTC. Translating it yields CASSQGGTLNNEQFF.